The rows below give T cell receptor beta chains drawn from one sample of a study of T cell responses to AZD1222 COVID-19 vaccine. Some clones are missing from TCRdb's copy, which holds only in-frame ones; the method was immunoSEQ multiplex PCR. The sample lists around 95,000 clones; approximately 90% were seen once. Sequencing was performed on peripheral blood, taken on day 0 of AZD1222 vaccination. The receptors come from an adult in good health. Both conserved end residues are part of each CDR3. The D gene is left open where the match is weak. Size is stated for part of the rows, as once, few or many counts, or as a class when the clone is expanded.

v_gene	abundance	j_gene	d_gene	CDR3nt	CDR3aa
TRBV27	NA	TRBJ2-1	NA	TGTGCCAGCAGTTTGTCGGTTAGGAGATCCTACAATGAGCAGTTCTTC	CASSLSVRRSYNEQFF
TRBV6-2/TRBV6-3	NA	TRBJ2-1	TRBD1	TGTGCCAGCAGTTCACCGGGACAGGGTCTTAATGAGCAGTTCTTC	CASSSPGQGLNEQFF
TRBV28	NA	TRBJ2-7	NA	TGTGCCAGCAGTTTATCTCCCAGGGAAGGATACGAGCAGTACTTC	CASSLSPREGYEQYF
TRBV6-2/TRBV6-3	few	TRBJ1-2	NA	TGTGCCAGCAGACCTCAGGGTGTGGATGGCTACACCTTC	CASRPQGVDGYTF
TRBV7-8	NA	TRBJ2-2	TRBD2	TGTGCCAGCAGCCCTGGGGGGTTGAGACTAGCGGGAGGCGGGGAGCTGTTTTTT	CASSPGGLRLAGGGELFF
TRBV18	once	TRBJ1-2	TRBD1	TGTGCCAGCTCACAACCGACAGGGGATGGCTACACCTTC	CASSQPTGDGYTF
TRBV19	once	TRBJ1-6	NA	TGTGCCAGTACGTCAGGAGGGGTCATTGGGACTTCACCCCTCCACTTT	CASTSGGVIGTSPLHF
TRBV28	NA	TRBJ2-2	TRBD2	TGTGCCAGCAGTTTAGAAGTCGGCGGGAGGGCCAGCATCGGGGAGCTGTTTTTT	CASSLEVGGRASIGELFF
TRBV4-1	NA	TRBJ1-1	TRBD1	TGCGCCAGCAGCCCCTGGACAGGAGGGAAGAGGGGTAACACTGAAGCTTTCTTT	CASSPWTGGKRGNTEAFF
TRBV5-4	NA	TRBJ2-1	TRBD2	TGTGCCAGCAGCCGCCCCCCTAGCGGGAACTACAATGAGCAGTTCTTC	CASSRPPSGNYNEQFF
TRBV18	NA	TRBJ2-5	NA	TGTGCCAGCTCACCACCGGGCTTAGAGACCCAGTACTTC	CASSPPGLETQYF
TRBV21-1	few	TRBJ2-7	NA	TGTGCCAGCAGCAAAGGGTGGAGTTTAACCTACGAGCAGTACTTC	CASSKGWSLTYEQYF
TRBV5-1	NA	TRBJ2-2	TRBD1	TGCGCCAGCACCGGGACAGGAAACACCGGGGAGCTGTTTTTT	CASTGTGNTGELFF
TRBV15	NA	TRBJ1-2	TRBD1	TGTGCCACCAGCAGAAAACAGGGGGCGAACTATGGCTACACCTTC	CATSRKQGANYGYTF
TRBV7-9	NA	TRBJ2-2	TRBD2	TGTGCCAGCAGCTTACTAGCGGGGCTGAACACCGGGGAGCTGTTTTTT	CASSLLAGLNTGELFF
TRBV7-8	NA	TRBJ1-5	TRBD1	TGTGCCAGCAGCTTAGGCGGACAGGGAGTCGATCAGCCCCAGCATTTT	CASSLGGQGVDQPQHF
TRBV5-5	NA	TRBJ2-6	TRBD1	TGTGCCAGCAGCTCAGACCGGGACAGGGGGCCTGGGGCCAACGTCCTGACTTTC	CASSSDRDRGPGANVLTF
TRBV19	NA	TRBJ1-2	TRBD1	TGTGCCAGTAGTTCGACAGGGGAGGACTATGGCTACACCTTC	CASSSTGEDYGYTF
TRBV4-3	NA	TRBJ1-2	TRBD1	TGCGCCAGCTCGCCCACACTACGACAGGGCGGGAGTGGTGGCTACACCTTC	CASSPTLRQGGSGGYTF
TRBV4-2	NA	TRBJ2-3	NA	TGTGCCAGCAGCCAAGCTAAGTCCACAGATACGCAGTATTTT	CASSQAKSTDTQYF
TRBV6-2/TRBV6-3	NA	TRBJ2-7	TRBD2	TGTGCCAGCAGTGACCCTAGCGGGATGACCTACGAGCAGTACTTC	CASSDPSGMTYEQYF
TRBV6-4	NA	TRBJ2-3	TRBD2	TGTGCCAGCAGTGCAGGGCGCGGGAGGGCCCACACAGATACGCAGTATTTT	CASSAGRGRAHTDTQYF
TRBV7-2	NA	TRBJ1-1	NA	TGTGTCAGCAGCTTAGCCGGGTTAGAAGCTTTCTTT	CVSSLAGLEAFF
TRBV29-1	NA	TRBJ2-5	NA	TGCAGCGTAATACTAGCGAGGGGGGAGACCCAGTACTTC	CSVILARGETQYF
TRBV18	NA	TRBJ1-5	NA	TGTGCCAGCTCACCACAGGGCAATCAGCCCCAGCATTTT	CASSPQGNQPQHF
TRBV20-1	NA	TRBJ2-7	NA	TGCAGTGCTAGAGATGACTACGAGCAGTACTTC	CSARDDYEQYF
TRBV6-1	NA	TRBJ2-2	NA	TGTGCCAGCAGTGAAGCTCGGGCCGGGGAGCTGTTTTTT	CASSEARAGELFF
TRBV6-5	NA	TRBJ1-5	NA	TGTGCCAGCAGTTACTCTTTATGGGGGAATCAGCCCCAGCATTTT	CASSYSLWGNQPQHF
TRBV6-9	NA	TRBJ1-2	NA	TGTGCCAGCAGTTACCACAGGTTTAACTATGGCTACACCTTC	CASSYHRFNYGYTF
TRBV3-1/TRBV3-2	NA	TRBJ1-1	NA	TGTGCCAGCAGCCGCCGCGAGATGGTTGAAGCTTTCTTT	CASSRREMVEAFF
TRBV28	few	TRBJ1-6	TRBD1	TGTGCCAGCAGCTATCAAAGGACAGGGCGCAATTCACCCCTCCACTTT	CASSYQRTGRNSPLHF
TRBV5-4	NA	TRBJ2-3	TRBD1	TGTGCCAGCAGTTTTGATTTCGAAGAAAACAGGGGAAGCACAGATACGCAGTATTTT	CASSFDFEENRGSTDTQYF
TRBV4-2	NA	TRBJ2-7	NA	TGTGCCAGCAGCCGGGCCGGACAGATCGAGCAGTACTTC	CASSRAGQIEQYF
TRBV28	once	TRBJ2-7	NA	TGTGCCAGCAGCCGTTCAGGGGTAGGCGAGCAGTACTTC	CASSRSGVGEQYF
TRBV24-1	NA	TRBJ2-1	NA	TGTGCCACCCAAAGCGGTTACAATGAGCAGTTCTTC	CATQSGYNEQFF